This TCR beta chain was captured by sequencing in a study of T cell changes during pregnancy in multiple sclerosis. The CDR3 runs to 13 residues. Trimming took off 4 bases at V and 2 bases at J, with 6 bases between the two ends. Germline-derived CDR1 and CDR2 are MNHEY and SMNVEV (reference sequence). The repertoire was sequenced with immunoSEQ multiplex PCR; TCRdb's copy has only in-frame clones and lacks some. Of around 88,000 clones in the sample, about 92% were seen once. The genes are TRBV27 and TRBJ1-5; no clear D. The sequence was obtained from a female donor in good health, enrolled as a control in a pregnancy study. The sequenced sample was peripheral blood, obtained after pregnancy. CDR3 coding DNA: TGTGCCAGCAGTTCCGGGGGCAATCAGCCCCAGCATTTT. Translated: CASSSGGNQPQHF.